These 19 T cell receptor beta chains originate from one sample sequenced in a study of CD8+CD57+ T cells in acquired aplastic anemia. Genomic DNA served as template for TCR beta VDJ and CDR3 profiling. TCRdb analysed the reads with MiXCR anew, one entry per CDR3 protein. The sample holds approximately 200,000 distinct CDR3 sequences; over 40% are singletons and the top ten take just under 20%. For sequencing, patients were chosen who had shown expansion of CD8+CD57+ cells by flow cytometry. Sequencing was performed on sorted CD4+, CD8+, or CD8+CD57+ T cells (not recorded which) from PBMCs. Receptors originate from a human donor with aplastic anemia.

The chain uses TRBV19 and TRBJ2-3; no reliable D call. Looked up from germline, CDR1 is LNHDA and CDR2 is SQIVND (reference sequence). The CDR3 is 16 amino acids. V shed 9 bases and J shed 2 bases, with 21 bases lying between them. The chain's CDR3 is CASSPLYGRTTDTQYF. The CDR3 nucleotides are TGTGCCAGCAGCCCTTTGTATGGCAGAACCACAGATACGCAGTATTTT.

This chain uses TRBV7-8 with TRBJ2-7, with 9 bases aligning to TRBD2. Looked up from germline, CDR1 is SGHVS and CDR2 is FQNEAQ. This CDR3 spans 15 amino acids. Trimming at V came to 1 base and at J to 6 bases, leaving 7 bases not matched to a gene. The CDR3 DNA sequence: TGTGCCAGCAGCTTAGTCCGCGGGAGGGCCTTCGAGCAGTACGTC. Its protein is CASSLVRGRAFEQYV.

This clonotype has a count of ten or more. V is TRBV5-1 and J is TRBJ2-3; 8 bases map to TRBD2. The V and J ends lost 0 bases and 0 bases, in that order; junction bases with no gene match: 3. Germline assignment: CDR1 SGHRS and CDR2 YFSETQ. There are 16 residues in the CDR3. The CDR3 DNA is TGCGCCAGCAGCTTGGGGGCGGGGGGCAGCACAGATACGCAGTATTTT. Its protein product is CASSLGAGGSTDTQYF.

The chain joins TRBV15 to TRBJ1-6; D is unclear. Germline V gene sequence: CDR1 LNHNV, CDR2 YYDKDF (reference sequence). The V and J ends lost 1 base and 5 bases respectively, with 9 bases between them. The CDR3 length is 15 residues. The DNA of the CDR3 is TGTGCCACCAGCAGAGCGGCAGGCGATAATTCACCCCTCCACTTT. It translates to CATSRAAGDNSPLHF.

The gene calls are TRBV7-3 and TRBJ2-7; 10 bases map to TRBD1. Germline CDR1 reads SGHTA; CDR2 reads FQGTGA. The junction had 7 bases not matched to a gene; V was cut back by 4 bases and J by 7 bases. CDR3 length: 14 amino acids. CDR3: CASSSPGQGKEQYF. CDR3 DNA sequence: TGTGCCAGCAGCTCCCCGGGACAGGGGAAAGAGCAGTACTTC.

In this sample, this clonotype turned up many times. This chain uses TRBV20-1 with TRBJ2-7; TRBD1 is a possible D gene (6 bases). The CDR3 has 13 amino acids. Trimming shortened V by 2 bases and J by 4 bases, and 12 bases separated the two germline ends. The germline V gene encodes CDR1 DFQATT and CDR2 SNEGSKA (reference sequence). CDR3 residues: CSARLLRGYEQYF. The CDR3 DNA sequence: TGCAGTGCTAGACTGCTGAGGGGGTACGAGCAGTACTTC.

The chain carries TRBV6-4 and TRBJ2-3, with no clear D. The CDR3 length is 13 residues. Trimming stripped 2 bases from V and 4 bases from J, with 7 bases between. The germline V gene has CDR1 MRHNA and CDR2 SNTAGT. CDR3 region: CASSDGVADTQYF. CDR3 coding DNA: TGTGCCAGCAGTGACGGGGTGGCAGATACGCAGTATTTT.

J is TRBJ1-1 and V is TRBV9; 9 bases line up with TRBD1. This CDR3 contains 13 residues. The V segment lost 3 bases and the J segment 7 bases; nucleotides outside the gene matches: 4. Germline V CDR1 and CDR2: SGDLS, YYNGEE. The CDR3 DNA follows: TGTGCCAGCAGCGACCGGGACAGGGATGAAGCTTTCTTT. Protein sequence: CASSDRDRDEAFF.

This clonotype was counted ten times or more. J is TRBJ2-3 and V is TRBV9; D is perhaps TRBD1 (6 bases). The CDR3 runs to 17 residues. With 0 bases removed from V and 7 bases from J, the gap between germline ends came to 21 bases. Germline CDR1 is SGDLS and CDR2 is YYNGEE. The CDR3 region has the DNA TGTGCCAGCAGCGTAGCTCTCCGGGACGCCGGGGACAATACGCAGTATTTT. As protein: CASSVALRDAGDNTQYF.

V and J are TRBV2 and TRBJ1-5, with D uncertain. V was shortened by 4 bases and J by 0 bases, with 4 bases between the two germline ends. Germline CDR1 reads SNHLY; CDR2 reads FYNNEI. The CDR3 length is 13 residues. The CDR3 loop reads CASSGSSNQPQHF. CDR3 sequence (DNA): TGTGCCAGCAGTGGGTCTAGCAATCAGCCCCAGCATTTT.

A single count supports this clonotype. This sequence joins TRBV12-3 or TRBV12-4 and TRBJ1-2; D gene uncertain. V dropped 9 bases and J dropped 3 bases, with 8 bases sitting between them. The CDR3 length is 11 residues. The CDR3 loop reads CASTRDYGYTF. The CDR3 nucleotides read TGTGCCAGTACCCGGGACTATGGCTACACCTTC.

This clonotype was counted many times. The V call is TRBV11-2, the J call TRBJ2-7, with TRBD2 identical over 12 bases. Germline lookup yields CDR1 SGHAT and CDR2 FQNNGV. V was clipped by 0 bases and J by 4 bases; unmatched bases: 4. The CDR3 is 16 amino acids. The DNA of the CDR3 is TGTGCCAGCAGCTTAGACCTAGCGGGGGGGCAGTACGAGCAGTACTTC. Its protein product is CASSLDLAGGQYEQYF.

The rearrangement joins TRBV29-1 to TRBJ1-2; TRBD1 matches at 11 bases. Per the germline V gene, CDR1 is SQVTM and CDR2 is ANQGSEA. The V gene end was trimmed by 7 bases and the J gene end by 4 bases; junction bases not matched to a gene: 8. The length of the CDR3 is 14 residues. The CDR3 DNA reads TGCAGCGCAAGGACAGGGGGCGCGGGCTATGGCTACACCTTC. Translated: CSARTGGAGYGYTF.

This clonotype was seen at least ten times. This chain connects TRBV27 to TRBJ1-6; the D gene is possibly TRBD1 (6 bases). The CDR3 is 15 amino acids. Germline V gene sequence: CDR1 MNHEY, CDR2 SMNVEV (reference sequence). V was trimmed by 0 bases and J by 7 bases, leaving 10 bases between them. The CDR3 spells CASSLSGTRNSPLHF. In DNA, the CDR3 is TGTGCCAGCAGTTTATCTGGGACAAGGAATTCACCCCTCCACTTT.

The chain links TRBV15 to TRBJ1-4; D perhaps matches TRBD1 (6 bases). Per germline, CDR1 LNHNV and CDR2 YYDKDF (reference sequence). This CDR3 has 14 amino acids. Trimming left V 5 bases short and J 5 bases short, with 12 bases between. The CDR3 nucleotides read TGTGCCACCAGCGGGGGGCAGAAAAATGAAAAACTGTTTTTT. Translating gives CATSGGQKNEKLFF.

In its sample, this clonotype was seen many times. The genes are TRBV28 and TRBJ1-2; D not certain. The CDR3 runs to 14 residues. Germline lookup yields CDR1 MDHEN and CDR2 SYDVKM. The V and J ends lost 2 bases and 4 bases respectively, with 11 bases between them. This chain's CDR3 is CASSLVYGGYGYTF. In DNA form, the CDR3 reads TGTGCCAGCAGTTTAGTGTACGGCGGCTATGGCTACACCTTC.

The rearrangement joins TRBV10-1 to TRBJ2-1; TRBD2 matches at 7 bases. The V and J ends lost 0 bases and 8 bases, in that order; junction bases with no gene match: 13. CDR3 length: 17 amino acids. CDR1 is WNHNN and CDR2 is SYGVQD in the germline V gene (reference sequence). CDR3 DNA: TGCGCCAGCAGTGAGTCAGGCTCCGGGGGAGGGAGAGATGAGCAGTTCTTC. Protein product: CASSESGSGGGRDEQFF.

The J gene is TRBJ2-7, the V gene TRBV28; D might be TRBD1 or TRBD2, each matching 6 bases. The DNA matches TRBJ2-1 better at its end, which makes the J call doubtful. In germline, CDR1 is MDHEN, CDR2 SYDVKM. The CDR3 is made up of 15 amino acids. This CDR3 reads CASSPGWGAVNEQFF. In nucleotides, the CDR3 is TGTGCCAGCAGTCCGGGATGGGGGGCTGTAAATGAGCAGTTCTTC.

This clonotype was seen only once. V gene TRBV20-1 combines with J gene TRBJ2-1, with 9 bases identical to TRBD2. In germline, CDR1 is DFQATT, CDR2 SNEGSKA (reference sequence). This CDR3 comprises 16 residues. V dropped 1 base and J dropped 0; count of bases not matched to a gene: 4. The CDR3 nucleotides are TGCAGTGCTAGAGCGGGCGGGGGGGGCTCCTACAATGAGCAGTTCTTC. It translates to CSARAGGGGSYNEQFF.